These 17 T cell receptor beta chains were sequenced from one sample in a study of blood T cell repertoires in COVID-19. Here immunoSEQ multiplex PCR was the method, and the copy in TCRdb shows in-frame clones only, minus some. Among 130,000 or so clones listed, roughly 86% were seen once. What was sequenced was peripheral blood. These receptors were collected from a woman between 65 and 79 years old with COVID-19, enrolled during active disease.

The gene calls are TRBV2 and TRBJ1-1; D gene uncertain. Germline lookup yields CDR1 SNHLY and CDR2 FYNNEI. This CDR3 contains 14 residues. The V end lost 2 bases, the J end lost 10 bases, and 17 bases lay between the germline ends. CDR3 bases: TGTGCCAGCAGTGAATACGCTGGGCTAAGTGTAGCTTTCTTT. It is translated as CASSEYAGLSVAFF.

The chain uses TRBV10-3 and TRBJ2-5, with 8 bases aligning to TRBD2. Per the germline V gene, CDR1 is ENHRY and CDR2 is SYGVKD. CDR3 length: 13 amino acids. The V segment lost 6 bases and the J segment 3 bases; nucleotides outside the gene matches: 3. CDR3 nucleotides: TGTGCCATCAGCGGGACTAGGGAAGAGACCCAGTACTTC. As protein: CAISGTREETQYF.

The chain recombines TRBV2 with TRBJ2-5; weak D call: TRBD1 (5 bases). The CDR3 loop spans 13 amino acids. Trimming took off 6 bases at V and 5 bases at J, with 13 bases between the two ends. Germline CDR1 SNHLY, CDR2 FYNNEI. CDR3 coding DNA: TGTGCCAGCAGCCTCAGGGAAGTGGAGACCCAGTACTTC. This sequence encodes CASSLREVETQYF.

The genes are TRBV2 and TRBJ1-1; D remains ambiguous. Germline CDR1 is SNHLY and CDR2 is FYNNEI. Trimming removed 4 bases from V and 1 base from J, with 13 bases in between. This CDR3 contains 15 residues. The CDR3 coding sequence is TGTGCCAGCAGTGTCACGAGGAGGGCGAACACTGAAGCTTTCTTT. Amino acid sequence: CASSVTRRANTEAFF.

CDR3 loop: CASSLGTGDTEAFF. The CDR3 nucleotides read TGCGCCAGCAGCTTAGGGACAGGGGACACTGAAGCTTTCTTT. The chain is built from TRBV5-1 and TRBJ1-1; 10 nucleotides agree with TRBD1. The CDR3 loop spans 14 amino acids. Germline lookup yields CDR1 SGHRS and CDR2 YFSETQ. The ends lost 2 bases at V and 3 bases at J; junction bases unmatched: 1.

This clone was counted once. The J gene is TRBJ2-6, the V gene TRBV11-2; TRBD2 is a possible D gene (5 bases). CDR3 size: 17 residues. Germline CDR1 SGHAT, CDR2 FQNNGV. V lost 6 bases and J lost 0, with 15 bases in between. CDR3 loop: CASSETGYDSGANVLTF. Written as DNA, the CDR3 is TGTGCCAGCAGTGAAACGGGGTACGACTCTGGGGCCAACGTCCTGACTTTC.

The chain recombines TRBV18 with TRBJ2-7; TRBD1 might be the D (6 bases). Germline V gene sequence: CDR1 KGHSH, CDR2 LQKENI. V was trimmed by 3 bases and J by 5 bases, leaving 17 bases between them. This CDR3 spans 15 amino acids. CDR3 protein: CASSPNRVSIDEQYF. In DNA, the CDR3 is TGTGCCAGCTCACCTAACAGGGTTTCGATTGACGAGCAGTACTTC.

The chain is built from TRBV2 and TRBJ1-5, with a weak D call TRBD1 (5 bases). Germline-derived CDR1 and CDR2 are SNHLY and FYNNEI. The CDR3 totals 15 residues. Trimming removed 5 bases at V and 4 bases at J, with 15 bases between. CDR3 DNA: TGTGCCAGCAGTCTTCAGGGCAGCAAAAATCAGCCCCAGCATTTT. Its protein product is CASSLQGSKNQPQHF.

This clone has just one count. The chain uses TRBV2 and TRBJ2-3; 7 bases fit TRBD2. The CDR3 spans 12 residues. The ends lost 8 bases at V and 10 bases at J; junction bases unmatched: 9. Germline V gives CDR1 SNHLY, CDR2 FYNNEI. The chain's CDR3 is CASRLSGGAQYF. For the CDR3, the DNA is TGTGCCAGCCGGCTGTCTGGGGGGGCGCAGTATTTT.

The gene calls are TRBV19 and TRBJ2-4, with a weak D call TRBD2 (6 bases). Trimming left V 3 bases short and J 6 bases short, with 15 bases between. This CDR3 has 15 amino acids. Germline V lookup: CDR1 LNHDA, CDR2 SQIVND (reference sequence). The CDR3 DNA follows: TGTGCCAGTAGTATCTCAGTACGGCGGGGAAACATTCAGTACTTC. Translation: CASSISVRRGNIQYF.

The rearrangement uses TRBV4-1 and TRBJ1-4; 10 bases map to TRBD1. The germline gives CDR1 MGHRA, CDR2 YSYEKL. CDR3 length equals 17 residues. With 0 bases clipped from V and 7 bases from J, the junction kept 8 bases outside the gene matches. The CDR3 sequence: CASSQDPGQGQREKLFF. The CDR3 DNA follows: TGCGCCAGCAGCCAAGATCCGGGACAGGGGCAGCGTGAAAAACTGTTTTTT.

The J gene is TRBJ2-4, the V gene TRBV27, with D unclear. Trimming cost V 2 bases and J 5 bases, with 10 bases left between them. The CDR3 runs 14 residues. Germline V CDR1 and CDR2: MNHEY, SMNVEV (reference sequence). CDR3 sequence reads: CASSLNRNENIQYF. The DNA for the CDR3 is TGTGCCAGCAGTTTAAACAGAAACGAAAACATTCAGTACTTC.

This clone was found a few times. The CDR3 region is CASSLRQPENEKLFF. The CDR3 DNA is TGTGCCAGCAGCCTGCGACAGCCCGAGAATGAAAAACTGTTTTTT. The V gene is TRBV4-2, the J gene TRBJ1-4, with D maybe TRBD1 (5 bases). V dropped 4 bases and J dropped 5 bases, with 14 bases sitting between them. This CDR3 has 15 residues. Germline V gene sequence: CDR1 LGHNA, CDR2 YNFKEQ.

This sequence joins TRBV6-4 and TRBJ2-3; possible D gene TRBD1, 5 bases. The V end lost 4 bases, the J end lost 1 base, and 15 bases lay between the germline ends. CDR3 size: 16 residues. Germline values: CDR1 MRHNA, CDR2 SNTAGT. DNA of the CDR3: TGTGCCAGCAGTGCTACAGGTGTCAGGGGCACAGATACGCAGTATTTT. This gives the protein CASSATGVRGTDTQYF.

This chain connects TRBV6-6 to TRBJ1-5; D ambiguous. Trimming removed 1 base from V and 6 bases from J, with 16 bases in between. CDR1 is MNHNY, CDR2 SVGAGI, per germline (reference sequence). The CDR3 has 16 residues. In DNA, the CDR3 is TGTGCCAGCAGTTACTACGGCGGGGTAAGGATTCAGCCCCAGCATTTT. Its translation: CASSYYGGVRIQPQHF.

The J gene is TRBJ2-5, the V gene TRBV5-1; 9 bases fit TRBD1. CDR1 and CDR2 from the germline V gene are SGHRS and YFSETQ. J was trimmed by 2 bases and V by 4 bases; bases with no gene match: 6. This CDR3 contains 15 residues. In nucleotides, the CDR3 is TGCGCCAGCAGCCCCCGGACAGGGGCACAAGAGACCCAGTACTTC. Protein sequence: CASSPRTGAQETQYF.

The rearrangement joins TRBV3-1 (or the pseudogene TRBV3-2) to TRBJ2-7; the D gene is possibly TRBD2 (5 bases). The V gene lost 3 bases and the J gene lost 5 bases, with 14 bases spanning the gap. The CDR3 length is 14 residues. The germline gives CDR1 LGHDT, CDR2 YNNKEL (reference sequence). The CDR3 region is CASSQRTLDNEQYF. The CDR3 DNA reads TGTGCCAGCAGCCAGAGGACTCTTGACAACGAGCAGTACTTC.